This T cell receptor (beta chain) was recovered during a study of T cells in localized non-small cell lung cancer. Overall study results and limits: Because only a single region of the tumor was sequenced, heterogeneity remains possible.

About this clone: Its target is unknown.

Repertoires were generated with immunoSEQ multiplex PCR, while TCRdb's copy carries only in-frame clones and drops some. Here the sample spans about 79,000 clones, almost 85% being singletons. This CDR3 comprises 15 residues. Per the germline V gene, CDR1 is SGDLS and CDR2 is YYNGEE. Trimming stripped 0 bases from V and 4 bases from J, with 11 bases between. The chain employs TRBV9 and TRBJ1-3; the D is unclear. The sample was peripheral blood, taken before any cancer treatment. This receptor was taken from an older female donor with stage I lung adenocarcinoma. CDR3 bases: TGTGCCAGCAGCGTAGCGTGGGGATCAGGAAACACCATATATTTT. Encoded protein: CASSVAWGSGNTIYF.